This TCR beta chain was documented in a study of CD8 T cells in ankylosing spondylitis. Findings and caveats of the study: Matched ankylosing spondylitis synovial fluid reportedly contained a significantly enriched population of disease-linked clones.

A few counts support this clonotype. Its antigen remains unidentified. Germline lookup yields CDR1 SEHNR and CDR2 FQNEAQ (reference sequence). The germline V and J ends were trimmed by 1 base and 2 bases, with 7 bases remaining between them. The CDR3 contains 14 residues. TCRdb re-analysed the 5' RACE reads in MiXCR, keeping a single row per CDR3 protein. This table has 350,000 to 400,000 distinct CDR3 sequences, 20% to 25% appearing once. The rearrangement joins TRBV7-9 to TRBJ2-3; no clear D gene. Sequenced input: blood, either unsorted or a sorted T cell fraction (not recorded which). The sequence derives from a male donor with ankylosing spondylitis or in good health (not recorded which). CDR3 nucleotides: TGTGCCAGCAGCTTAGAGTTCGACACAGATACGCAGTATTTT. Residues: CASSLEFDTDTQYF. Full variable domain (outside the CDR3, taken from reference TRBV7-9 and TRBJ2-3): DTGVSQNPRHKITKRGQNVTFRCDPISEHNRLYWYRQTLGQGPEFLTYFQNEAQLEKSRLLSDRFSAERPKGSFSTLEIQRTEQGDSAMYLCASSLEFDTDTQYFGPGTRLTVL.